This is a list of T cell receptor beta chains from one sample in a study of cytomegalovirus exposure and HLA in healthy donors. The protocol was immunoSEQ multiplex PCR, while the TCRdb copy is restricted to in-frame clones and leaves out a portion. The sample lists approximately 150,000 clones, over 60% occurring once. Sequencing input: PBMCs. All receptors derive from a woman aged 55-69 years in good health and CMV-seronegative. CDR3s include the opening cysteine and the closing phenylalanine or tryptophan. Fields, in order: clone size, CDR3 length, J gene, D gene, V gene, CDR3 protein, CDR3 DNA. D genes are given only for firm matches. Clone size is not always given. Where it is, it says once, few, many or a class for expanded clones.

clone size: NA; CDR3 length: 15; J gene: TRBJ2-5; D gene: TRBD2; V gene: TRBV7-2; CDR3 protein: CASSLKAGGPETQYF; CDR3 DNA: TGTGCCAGCAGCTTAAAGGCGGGGGGGCCCGAGACCCAGTACTTC
clone size: NA; CDR3 length: 13; J gene: TRBJ2-5; D gene: NA; V gene: TRBV6-1; CDR3 protein: CASSSQLRGTQYF; CDR3 DNA: TGTGCCAGCAGTTCACAGCTTAGGGGGACCCAGTACTTC
clone size: NA; CDR3 length: 15; J gene: TRBJ1-2; D gene: NA; V gene: TRBV9; CDR3 protein: CASSVESGRGDGYTF; CDR3 DNA: TGTGCCAGCAGCGTAGAAAGTGGCAGGGGAGATGGCTACACCTTC
clone size: NA; CDR3 length: 14; J gene: TRBJ2-1; D gene: TRBD2; V gene: TRBV28; CDR3 protein: CASHSSGDSNEQFF; CDR3 DNA: TGTGCCAGCCACTCGAGCGGGGATTCCAATGAGCAGTTCTTC
clone size: NA; CDR3 length: 14; J gene: TRBJ2-5; D gene: NA; V gene: TRBV7-3; CDR3 protein: CASSLVGGQETQYF; CDR3 DNA: TGTGCCAGCAGCCTCGTAGGAGGGCAAGAGACCCAGTACTTC
clone size: few; CDR3 length: 15; J gene: TRBJ2-5; D gene: NA; V gene: TRBV21-1; CDR3 protein: CAIGKEGHGEETQYF; CDR3 DNA: TGTGCCATAGGGAAGGAGGGGCACGGTGAAGAGACCCAGTACTTC
clone size: few; CDR3 length: 16; J gene: TRBJ2-5; D gene: NA; V gene: TRBV7-2; CDR3 protein: CASSLVPRVSEETQYF; CDR3 DNA: TGTGCCAGCAGCTTAGTACCCAGGGTTTCTGAAGAGACCCAGTACTTC
clone size: NA; CDR3 length: 16; J gene: TRBJ1-5; D gene: NA; V gene: TRBV11-2; CDR3 protein: CASSFGGAQVNQPQHF; CDR3 DNA: TGTGCCAGCAGCTTTGGTGGGGCCCAGGTCAATCAGCCCCAGCATTTT
clone size: medium-sized; CDR3 length: 14; J gene: TRBJ1-1; D gene: NA; V gene: TRBV19; CDR3 protein: CASSIGGGSYEAFF; CDR3 DNA: TGTGCCAGTAGTATTGGGGGCGGCTCCTATGAAGCTTTCTTT
clone size: NA; CDR3 length: 15; J gene: TRBJ1-2; D gene: TRBD1; V gene: TRBV5-1; CDR3 protein: CASSLGDRNPYGYTF; CDR3 DNA: TGCGCCAGCAGCTTGGGGGACAGGAACCCCTATGGCTACACCTTC
clone size: NA; CDR3 length: 15; J gene: TRBJ1-5; D gene: TRBD1; V gene: TRBV5-8; CDR3 protein: CASSGTGGRNQPQHF; CDR3 DNA: TGTGCCAGCAGCGGGACAGGGGGTCGCAATCAGCCCCAGCATTTT
clone size: NA; CDR3 length: 13; J gene: TRBJ2-2; D gene: NA; V gene: TRBV6-5; CDR3 protein: CASSYTATGELFF; CDR3 DNA: TGTGCCAGCAGTTACACAGCCACCGGGGAGCTGTTTTTT
clone size: NA; CDR3 length: 16; J gene: TRBJ2-3; D gene: TRBD2; V gene: TRBV6-4; CDR3 protein: CASSVGLAGGPNTQYF; CDR3 DNA: TGTGCCAGCAGTGTTGGACTAGCGGGAGGGCCGAATACGCAGTATTTT
clone size: NA; CDR3 length: 16; J gene: TRBJ2-3; D gene: NA; V gene: TRBV5-1; CDR3 protein: CASSLGQGVGTDTQYF; CDR3 DNA: TGCGCCAGCAGCTTGGGGCAGGGTGTGGGGACAGATACGCAGTATTTT
clone size: NA; CDR3 length: 14; J gene: TRBJ2-1; D gene: TRBD1; V gene: TRBV6-5; CDR3 protein: CATAGTVTYNEQFF; CDR3 DNA: TGTGCCACCGCCGGGACAGTAACCTACAATGAGCAGTTCTTC
clone size: NA; CDR3 length: 16; J gene: TRBJ2-1; D gene: NA; V gene: TRBV7-3; CDR3 protein: CASSLGGGSLSNEQFF; CDR3 DNA: TGTGCCAGCAGCTTAGGGGGCGGGAGCTTGTCTAATGAGCAGTTCTTC
clone size: few; CDR3 length: 15; J gene: TRBJ1-2; D gene: NA; V gene: TRBV7-9; CDR3 protein: CASSLAWEANYGYTF; CDR3 DNA: TGTGCCAGCAGCTTAGCGTGGGAGGCGAACTATGGCTACACCTTC
clone size: NA; CDR3 length: 16; J gene: TRBJ1-1; D gene: NA; V gene: TRBV6-5; CDR3 protein: CASSYRPLDRWTEAFF; CDR3 DNA: TGTGCCAGCAGTTACCGCCCTCTGGACAGATGGACTGAAGCTTTCTTT
clone size: NA; CDR3 length: 17; J gene: TRBJ2-7; D gene: TRBD2; V gene: TRBV5-1; CDR3 protein: CASSLGPSGSSSYEQYF; CDR3 DNA: TGCGCCAGCAGCTTGGGGCCTAGCGGGAGTAGCTCCTACGAGCAGTACTTC
clone size: NA; CDR3 length: 16; J gene: TRBJ2-2; D gene: TRBD1; V gene: TRBV5-1; CDR3 protein: CASSLNRGLLTGELFF; CDR3 DNA: TGCGCCAGCAGCTTGAACAGGGGCTTGCTCACCGGGGAGCTGTTTTTT
clone size: NA; CDR3 length: 17; J gene: TRBJ2-6; D gene: TRBD1; V gene: TRBV28; CDR3 protein: CASRGTGFTAGANVLTF; CDR3 DNA: TGTGCCAGCAGGGGGACAGGCTTTACAGCTGGGGCCAACGTCCTGACTTTC
clone size: once; CDR3 length: 15; J gene: TRBJ1-2; D gene: TRBD1; V gene: TRBV6-1; CDR3 protein: CASSEGGTEFVGYTF; CDR3 DNA: TGTGCCAGCAGTGAAGGAGGGACAGAGTTCGTTGGCTACACCTTC
clone size: NA; CDR3 length: 16; J gene: TRBJ2-7; D gene: TRBD2; V gene: TRBV7-2; CDR3 protein: CASSLALAGGSYEQYF; CDR3 DNA: TGTGCCAGCAGCTTAGCTTTAGCGGGGGGCTCCTACGAGCAGTACTTC
clone size: NA; CDR3 length: 16; J gene: TRBJ1-2; D gene: NA; V gene: TRBV10-3; CDR3 protein: CAISEGSKTRNYGYTF; CDR3 DNA: TGTGCCATCAGTGAGGGTAGTAAGACACGCAATTATGGCTACACCTTC
clone size: NA; CDR3 length: 17; J gene: TRBJ1-1; D gene: NA; V gene: TRBV5-8; CDR3 protein: CASSLVAGFGVGTEAFF; CDR3 DNA: TGTGCCAGCAGCTTGGTCGCAGGGTTCGGAGTAGGCACTGAAGCTTTCTTT
clone size: NA; CDR3 length: 17; J gene: TRBJ2-3; D gene: TRBD2; V gene: TRBV9; CDR3 protein: CASSVSSGGPFQNTQYF; CDR3 DNA: TGTGCCAGCAGCGTATCGTCGGGAGGGCCCTTTCAAAATACGCAGTATTTT
clone size: few; CDR3 length: 14; J gene: TRBJ1-2; D gene: NA; V gene: TRBV7-7; CDR3 protein: CASSRQKKGDGYTF; CDR3 DNA: TGTGCTAGCAGCCGACAGAAAAAGGGGGATGGCTACACCTTC
clone size: few; CDR3 length: 13; J gene: TRBJ2-7; D gene: NA; V gene: TRBV21-1; CDR3 protein: CASSEPDKRVKYF; CDR3 DNA: TGTGCCAGCAGCGAACCGGACAAGCGCGTCAAATACTTC
clone size: NA; CDR3 length: 15; J gene: TRBJ2-1; D gene: TRBD1; V gene: TRBV2; CDR3 protein: CASSGTGTGYSEQFF; CDR3 DNA: TGTGCCAGCAGCGGAACCGGGACAGGTTACAGTGAGCAGTTCTTC
clone size: NA; CDR3 length: 13; J gene: TRBJ1-1; D gene: NA; V gene: TRBV11-3; CDR3 protein: CASSSGSTTEAFF; CDR3 DNA: TGTGCCAGCAGCTCCGGGTCCACCACTGAAGCTTTCTTT
clone size: NA; CDR3 length: 16; J gene: TRBJ2-7; D gene: TRBD1; V gene: TRBV2; CDR3 protein: CASSEGTGGRIHEQYF; CDR3 DNA: TGTGCCAGCAGTGAAGGGACAGGGGGCAGAATTCACGAGCAGTACTTC
clone size: few; CDR3 length: 15; J gene: TRBJ2-3; D gene: NA; V gene: TRBV5-1; CDR3 protein: CASSSVTASTDTQYF; CDR3 DNA: TGCGCCAGCAGCTCGGTGACTGCCAGCACAGATACGCAGTATTTT
clone size: NA; CDR3 length: 14; J gene: TRBJ1-3; D gene: NA; V gene: TRBV29-1; CDR3 protein: CSVGLGNAGNTIYF; CDR3 DNA: TGCAGCGTGGGTCTCGGGAATGCTGGAAACACCATATATTTT
clone size: NA; CDR3 length: 16; J gene: TRBJ2-5; D gene: TRBD2; V gene: TRBV9; CDR3 protein: CASSGRMAGGEETQYF; CDR3 DNA: TGTGCCAGCAGCGGAAGAATGGCGGGAGGGGAAGAGACCCAGTACTTC
clone size: NA; CDR3 length: 13; J gene: TRBJ1-5; D gene: NA; V gene: TRBV19; CDR3 protein: CASSFMRGQPQHF; CDR3 DNA: TGTGCCAGTAGTTTTATGCGGGGTCAGCCCCAGCATTTT
clone size: NA; CDR3 length: 16; J gene: TRBJ1-2; D gene: TRBD1; V gene: TRBV9; CDR3 protein: CASSVASWTGIYGYTF; CDR3 DNA: TGTGCCAGCAGCGTAGCTTCATGGACAGGGATCTATGGCTACACCTTC
clone size: NA; CDR3 length: 14; J gene: TRBJ2-1; D gene: NA; V gene: TRBV6-6; CDR3 protein: CASSPRSSYNEQFF; CDR3 DNA: TGTGCCAGCAGTCCGCGTAGCTCCTACAATGAGCAGTTCTTC
clone size: NA; CDR3 length: 16; J gene: TRBJ1-5; D gene: TRBD1; V gene: TRBV15; CDR3 protein: CATSGETGGGNQPQHF; CDR3 DNA: TGTGCCACCAGCGGAGAAACAGGGGGAGGCAATCAGCCCCAGCATTTT
clone size: few; CDR3 length: 14; J gene: TRBJ1-2; D gene: TRBD1; V gene: TRBV28; CDR3 protein: CASRERDRSYGYTF; CDR3 DNA: TGTGCCAGCAGAGAACGGGACAGATCGTATGGCTACACCTTC
clone size: NA; CDR3 length: 14; J gene: TRBJ1-5; D gene: NA; V gene: TRBV19; CDR3 protein: CASRPGQINQPQHF; CDR3 DNA: TGTGCCAGTCGACCCGGACAGATCAATCAGCCCCAGCATTTT
clone size: NA; CDR3 length: 15; J gene: TRBJ2-1; D gene: TRBD1; V gene: TRBV11-2; CDR3 protein: CASSPPGTGYNEQFF; CDR3 DNA: TGTGCCAGCAGCCCCCCCGGGACAGGGTACAATGAGCAGTTCTTC
clone size: NA; CDR3 length: 19; J gene: TRBJ2-2; D gene: TRBD2; V gene: TRBV4-1; CDR3 protein: CASSQDGTSGPKGTGELFF; CDR3 DNA: TGCGCCAGCAGCCAAGATGGGACTAGCGGGCCCAAGGGGACCGGGGAGCTGTTTTTT
clone size: NA; CDR3 length: 13; J gene: TRBJ1-2; D gene: TRBD1; V gene: TRBV7-2; CDR3 protein: CASGTGGNYGYTF; CDR3 DNA: TGTGCCAGCGGGACAGGGGGTAACTATGGCTACACCTTC
clone size: few; CDR3 length: 18; J gene: TRBJ2-3; D gene: NA; V gene: TRBV19; CDR3 protein: CASSKPRGAGVGTDTQYF; CDR3 DNA: TGTGCCAGTAGTAAGCCCCGGGGAGCCGGAGTTGGGACAGATACGCAGTATTTT
clone size: NA; CDR3 length: 19; J gene: TRBJ2-4; D gene: TRBD2; V gene: TRBV5-6; CDR3 protein: CASSLAFTSGGLAKNIQYF; CDR3 DNA: TGTGCCAGCAGCTTGGCCTTTACTAGCGGGGGACTAGCCAAAAACATTCAGTACTTC
clone size: few; CDR3 length: 14; J gene: TRBJ2-3; D gene: NA; V gene: TRBV28; CDR3 protein: CATKEEVGTDTQYF; CDR3 DNA: TGTGCCACCAAGGAGGAGGTAGGCACAGATACGCAGTATTTT